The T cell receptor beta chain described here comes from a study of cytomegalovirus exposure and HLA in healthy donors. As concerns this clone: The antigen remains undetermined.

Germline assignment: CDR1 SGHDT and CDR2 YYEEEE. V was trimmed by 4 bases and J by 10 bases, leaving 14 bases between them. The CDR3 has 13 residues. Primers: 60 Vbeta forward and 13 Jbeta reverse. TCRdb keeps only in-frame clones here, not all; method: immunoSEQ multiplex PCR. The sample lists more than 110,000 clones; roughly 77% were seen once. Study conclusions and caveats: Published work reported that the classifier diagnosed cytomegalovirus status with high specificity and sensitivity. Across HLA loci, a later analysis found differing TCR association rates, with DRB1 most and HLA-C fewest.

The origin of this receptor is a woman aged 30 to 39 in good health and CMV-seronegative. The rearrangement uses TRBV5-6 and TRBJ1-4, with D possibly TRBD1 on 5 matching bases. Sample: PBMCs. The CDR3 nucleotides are TGTGCCAGCAGCCTAGGGACGGAGGGAAAACTGTTTTTT. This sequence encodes CASSLGTEGKLFF.